The 17 T cell receptor beta chains given below trace back to one sample, sequenced in a study of CD8+ T cells in alopecia areata. cDNA reverse transcribed from extracted RNA served as the sequencing template. The method was immunoSEQ multiplex PCR; TCRdb's version includes in-frame clones alone and lacks a portion of them. The sample lists 75,000 to 100,000 clones, more than 35% occurring once. Sequences were obtained from CD4+ T cells sorted from blood. These receptors all stem from a human donor with alopecia areata.

This clone was seen at least ten times. V usage is TRBV7-2 and J usage is TRBJ2-7, with no clear D. Germline V gene sequence: CDR1 SGHTA, CDR2 FQGNSA. The V gene lost 5 bases and the J gene lost 2 bases, with 19 bases spanning the gap. The CDR3 is made up of 16 amino acids. In DNA, the CDR3 is TGTGCCAGCAGCGCAGACCGGGCCCGGGCCCCCTACGAGCAGTACTTC. Its translation: CASSADRARAPYEQYF.

This clone was seen a handful of times. This sequence joins TRBV18 and TRBJ1-4; D is unresolved. The ends were cut back, 2 bases at V and 8 bases at J, with 6 bases in the middle. The CDR3 sequence is 12 residues long. Looked up from germline, CDR1 is KGHSH and CDR2 is LQKENI. As DNA, the CDR3 is TGTGCCAGCTCACCATCAGGCGAAAAACTGTTTTTT. It codes for CASSPSGEKLFF.

This rearrangement joins TRBV5-1 to TRBJ2-5; TRBD1 matches 9 bases. V was pared by 4 bases and J by 4 bases, with 5 bases of the junction left unmatched. Germline CDR1 SGHRS, CDR2 YFSETQ. The CDR3 is 14 residues long. The CDR3 sequence is CASSAGTGSETQYF. In DNA form, the CDR3 reads TGCGCCAGCAGCGCCGGGACAGGGTCAGAGACCCAGTACTTC.

V usage is TRBV5-4 and J usage is TRBJ2-3; D is undetermined. Per the germline V gene, CDR1 is SGHNT and CDR2 is YYREEE (reference sequence). The CDR3 contains 16 residues. The V end lost 0 bases, the J end lost 0 bases, and 11 bases lay between the germline ends. The CDR3 coding sequence is TGTGCCAGCAGCTTGGACGATCGTCCTAGCACAGATACGCAGTATTTT. Its protein product is CASSLDDRPSTDTQYF.

This CDR3 reads CASSPFRDSLYNEQFF. Here the CDR3 DNA reads TGTGCCAGCAGCCCATTCCGGGACAGCTTATACAATGAGCAGTTCTTC. The chain links TRBV14 to TRBJ2-1; 7 bases are shared with TRBD1. The CDR3 extends over 16 amino acids. The V segment lost 4 bases and the J segment 4 bases; nucleotides outside the gene matches: 10. CDR1 is SGHDN, CDR2 FVKESK, per germline. The variable domain in full, with the rest retrieved from reference TRBV14 and TRBJ2-1, is EAGVTQFPSHSVIEKGQTVTLRCDPISGHDNLYWYRRVMGKEIKFLLHFVKESKQDESGMPNNRFLAERTGGTYSTLKVQPAELEDSGVYFCASSPFRDSLYNEQFFGPGTRLTVL.

The chain is built from TRBV5-1 and TRBJ2-1; 9 bases are a match to TRBD1. There are 16 residues in the CDR3. The germline V gene encodes CDR1 SGHRS and CDR2 YFSETQ. Trimming removed 2 bases from V and 0 bases from J; junction bases left unmatched: 3. The CDR3 coding sequence is TGCGCCAGCAGCTTACAGGGGGCGGGCTCCTACAATGAGCAGTTCTTC. It encodes CASSLQGAGSYNEQFF.

This clone was detected a few times. The chain couples TRBV28 to TRBJ2-6; D gene ambiguous. This CDR3 comprises 16 residues. Germline lookup yields CDR1 MDHEN and CDR2 SYDVKM. V was pared by 7 bases and J by 0 bases, with 13 bases between. The CDR3 bases are TGTGCCAGCACCGGACCGTTTTACTCTGGGGCCAACGTCCTGACTTTC. Its protein product is CASTGPFYSGANVLTF.

This chain links TRBV2 with TRBJ2-5, with D maybe TRBD2 (5 bases). This CDR3 has 12 amino acids. V shed 10 bases and J shed 2 bases, with 11 bases lying between them. The germline gives CDR1 SNHLY, CDR2 FYNNEI. The CDR3 is CATTIFQETQYF. The DNA for the CDR3 is TGTGCCACGACTATTTTTCAAGAGACCCAGTACTTC. The full variable domain, in which reference TRBV2 and TRBJ2-5 provide the parts outside the CDR3, is EPEVTQTPSHQVTQMGQEVILRCVPISNHLYFYWYRQILGQKVEFLVSFYNNEISEKSEIFDDQFSVERPDGSNFTLKIRSTKLEDSAMYFCATTIFQETQYFGPGTRLLVL.

This chain links TRBV10-1 with TRBJ2-1; 7 bases align to TRBD2. The CDR3 extends over 14 amino acids. V dropped 3 bases and J dropped 6; count of bases not matched to a gene: 5. Germline V gives CDR1 WNHNN, CDR2 SYGVQD (reference sequence). Written as DNA, the CDR3 is TGCGCCAGCAGTGAAGCGGGACCTTTCAATGAGCAGTTCTTC. This sequence encodes CASSEAGPFNEQFF.

The chain uses TRBV4-3 and TRBJ1-2; 10 nucleotides align to TRBD1. Unmatched junction bases numbered 3, after V lost 2 bases and J lost 0 bases. CDR1 and CDR2 (germline): LGHNA, YSLEER. This CDR3 comprises 16 residues. The CDR3 sequence: CASSQPGTGANYGYTF. The CDR3 bases are TGCGCCAGCAGCCAACCAGGGACAGGGGCTAACTATGGCTACACCTTC.

This clone was seen more than once but under ten times. The chain recombines TRBV25-1 with TRBJ2-7, with 7 bases aligning to TRBD1. Germline trimming cut 7 bases from V and 3 bases from J; bases unmatched to any gene: 6. In germline, CDR1 is MGHDK, CDR2 SYGVNS. This CDR3 contains 13 residues. CDR3 protein: CASMKGAGYEQYF. In DNA, the CDR3 is TGTGCCAGCATGAAGGGGGCAGGCTACGAGCAGTACTTC.

The CDR3 sequence is CASSLGSGEVFEQYF. The CDR3 nucleotides read TGCGCCAGCAGCTTGGGTTCAGGGGAGGTTTTCGAGCAGTACTTC. This sequence joins TRBV5-1 and TRBJ2-7, with D perhaps being TRBD1 or TRBD2 (6 bases each). This CDR3 has 15 residues. Germline values: CDR1 SGHRS, CDR2 YFSETQ. V was pared by 0 bases and J by 6 bases, with 16 bases between.

This clone was seen a handful of times. The rearrangement joins TRBV5-1 to TRBJ2-5, with TRBD1 as a possible D gene (6 bases). Germline V gene sequence: CDR1 SGHRS, CDR2 YFSETQ. CDR3 length: 15 amino acids. Trimming took 3 bases from V and 3 from J, leaving 15 bases between them. The CDR3 spells CASSYQGHTEETQYF. CDR3 DNA sequence: TGCGCCAGCAGCTATCAGGGACATACGGAAGAGACCCAGTACTTC. The full variable domain, completed using reference TRBV5-1 and TRBJ2-5, is KAGVTQTPRYLIKTRGQQVTLSCSPISGHRSVSWYQQTPGQGLQFLFEYFSETQRNKGNFPGRFSGRQFSNSRSEMNVSTLELGDSALYLCASSYQGHTEETQYFGPGTRLLVL.

The count of this clone is one. The V and J genes are TRBV5-1 and TRBJ2-2, with D hard to call. Germline V gives CDR1 SGHRS, CDR2 YFSETQ. The CDR3 is 16 residues long. Trimming cost V 4 bases and J 4 bases, with 17 bases left between them. The CDR3 nucleotides read TGCGCCAGCAGCCCCATTCCGGGTCACCTCACCGGGGAGCTGTTTTTT. Amino acids: CASSPIPGHLTGELFF.

The sample holds a few counts of this clone. This chain links TRBV30 with TRBJ1-4; D unclear. CDR1 GTSNPN and CDR2 SVGIG come from the germline V gene (reference sequence). V dropped 3 bases and J dropped 7 bases, with 15 bases sitting between them. The CDR3 has 14 amino acids. The CDR3 protein is CAWSRGMDGEKLFF. The CDR3, as DNA: TGTGCCTGGAGCCGCGGGATGGATGGTGAAAAACTGTTTTTT.

This clone has only one observation. The chain carries TRBV29-1 and TRBJ2-5; D uncertain. Germline V gene sequence: CDR1 SQVTM, CDR2 ANQGSEA. The CDR3 is 13 amino acids. Trimming left V 4 bases short and J 1 base short, with 10 bases between. CDR3 in amino acids: CSVVRRTQETQYF. CDR3 bases: TGCAGCGTTGTACGGCGGACCCAAGAGACCCAGTACTTC. Combining the CDR3 with reference TRBV29-1 and TRBJ2-5 gives the whole variable domain SAVISQKPSRDICQRGTSLTIQCQVDSQVTMMFWYRQQPGQSLTLIATANQGSEATYESGFVIDKFPISRPNLTFSTLTVSNMSPEDSSIYLCSVVRRTQETQYFGPGTRLLVL.

The V gene is TRBV7-9, the J gene TRBJ2-7; tentatively, D is TRBD1 or TRBD2 (5 bases each). Germline CDR1 reads SEHNR; CDR2 reads FQNEAQ (reference sequence). This CDR3 comprises 15 residues. Trimming shortened V by 4 bases and J by 0 bases, and 13 bases separated the two germline ends. CDR3 coding DNA: TGTGCCAGCAGCTCCTTTGGGGGAAGCTCCTACGAGCAGTACTTC. Translated, it gives CASSSFGGSSYEQYF.